This entry lists 14 T cell receptor beta chains sequenced from one sample in a study of T-cell memory formation after mild COVID-19. TCRdb reprocessed the 5' RACE reads with MiXCR, giving one entry per CDR3 protein. The table has under 300,000 distinct CDR3 sequences, approximately 8% seen once. Sequenced: PBMCs or a T cell subset sorted from them (not recorded which). The receptors here all came from a man between 18 and 29 years old who had mild COVID-19 (a few samples of this study predate the infection). Cell type and time point are not known.

In DNA, the CDR3 is TGCAGTGCTAGGGACCCTGGGGTTAGAGAGACCCAGTACTTC. This sequence encodes CSARDPGVRETQYF. V gene TRBV20-1 combines with J gene TRBJ2-5; D gene uncertain. Germline CDR1 DFQATT, CDR2 SNEGSKA (reference sequence). V shed 3 bases and J shed 4 bases, with 15 bases lying between them. The CDR3 spans 14 residues.

The chain combines TRBV15 with TRBJ2-3; D is perhaps TRBD1 (5 bases). There are 13 residues in the CDR3. The V gene lost 0 bases and the J gene lost 8 bases, with 9 bases spanning the gap. Germline loops: CDR1 LNHNV, CDR2 YYDKDF (reference sequence). The CDR3: CATSRDPRGTQYF. Here the CDR3 DNA reads TGTGCCACCAGCAGAGATCCTAGGGGTACGCAGTATTTT. The variable domain in full, completed from reference TRBV15 and TRBJ2-3, reads DAMVIQNPRYQVTQFGKPVTLSCSQTLNHNVMYWYQQKSSQAPKLLFHYYDKDFNNEADTPDNFQSRRPNTSFCFLDIRSPGLGDTAMYLCATSRDPRGTQYFGPGTRLTVL.

This clonotype has more than one count but fewer than ten. The chain has TRBV7-9 and TRBJ2-3; 8 bases line up with TRBD2. This CDR3 has 17 residues. Trimming cost V 5 bases and J 4 bases; bases outside gene matches: 14. Per germline, CDR1 SEHNR and CDR2 FQNEAQ (reference sequence). The CDR3 region is CASSHRREAGGADTQYF. The DNA for the CDR3 is TGTGCCAGCAGCCATCGGAGGGAGGCGGGGGGCGCAGATACGCAGTATTTT.

In this sample, this clonotype turned up a few times. The J gene is TRBJ1-2, the V gene TRBV7-2, with TRBD1 as a possible D gene (6 bases). The CDR3 extends over 14 amino acids. The germline gives CDR1 SGHTA, CDR2 FQGNSA. Trimming cost V 4 bases and J 4 bases, with 13 bases left between them. The CDR3 here is CASSSRTAFYGYTF. The CDR3 DNA reads as TGTGCCAGCAGCTCGCGGACAGCCTTCTATGGCTACACCTTC.

This clonotype was found a few times. The rearrangement joins TRBV5-1 to TRBJ2-7; 7 bases map to TRBD2. CDR3 size: 16 residues. V lost 0 bases, J lost 5 bases, and 11 bases stayed unmatched. Germline loops: CDR1 SGHRS, CDR2 YFSETQ. CDR3 DNA: TGCGCCAGCAGCTTGGTTGGGGGGGATCTATACGACGAGCAGTACTTC. Translated: CASSLVGGDLYDEQYF.

The chain joins TRBV5-1 to TRBJ1-2, with 8 bases fitting TRBD1. V was pared by 4 bases and J by 2 bases, with 7 bases of the junction left unmatched. The CDR3 is 15 residues long. Germline lookup yields CDR1 SGHRS and CDR2 YFSETQ. The CDR3: CASSVAGQANYGYTF. The CDR3 DNA reads TGCGCCAGCAGCGTTGCGGGACAGGCCAACTATGGCTACACCTTC.

The rearrangement joins TRBV7-3 to TRBJ1-2; 7 bases agree with TRBD1. There are 16 residues in the CDR3. The junction had 7 bases not matched to a gene; V was cut back by 3 bases and J by 0 bases. Germline CDR1 SGHTA, CDR2 FQGTGA. The CDR3 loop is CASSFSGGTANYGYTF. As DNA, the CDR3 is TGTGCCAGCAGCTTTTCAGGGGGTACAGCTAACTATGGCTACACCTTC.

This clonotype was detected many times. The chain employs TRBV7-6 and TRBJ2-5; D unclear. Trimming left V 0 bases short and J 3 bases short, with 8 bases between. Per the germline V gene, CDR1 is SGHVS and CDR2 is FNYEAQ. This CDR3 is built from 14 residues. The CDR3 sequence is CASSLAALEETQYF. The CDR3 DNA reads TGTGCCAGCAGCTTAGCGGCACTGGAAGAGACCCAGTACTTC.

The CDR3, as DNA: TGCGCCAGCAGCGAACTAGCGGGATTAGGCACCGGGGAGCTGTTTTTT. Its translation: CASSELAGLGTGELFF. The rearrangement uses TRBV5-1 and TRBJ2-2; 10 bases are shared with TRBD2. The CDR3 has 16 residues. After removal of 4 bases from V and 4 bases from J, the junction contained 7 bases not matched to a gene. Per germline, CDR1 SGHRS and CDR2 YFSETQ. Full variable domain (rest looked up from reference TRBV5-1 and TRBJ2-2): KAGVTQTPRYLIKTRGQQVTLSCSPISGHRSVSWYQQTPGQGLQFLFEYFSETQRNKGNFPGRFSGRQFSNSRSEMNVSTLELGDSALYLCASSELAGLGTGELFFGEGSRLTVL.

The rearrangement links TRBV12-3 or TRBV12-4 to TRBJ1-5; D is perhaps TRBD1 (5 bases). The V gene lost 8 bases and the J gene lost 4 bases, with 21 bases spanning the gap. The CDR3 consists of 16 residues. Here the CDR3 DNA reads TGTGCCAGCGTTACGGGGGAGGGACGGGAAAATCAGCCCCAGCATTTT. Translation: CASVTGEGRENQPQHF.

This clonotype was seen a few times. J is TRBJ1-1 and V is TRBV7-9, with D unclear. This CDR3 has 13 residues. V gave up 1 base and J gave up 10 bases, with 13 bases separating them. In germline, CDR1 is SEHNR, CDR2 FQNEAQ (reference sequence). The CDR3 DNA sequence: TGTGCCAGCAGCTTAGGAGAGGCGGGATTAGCTTTCTTT. Its protein product is CASSLGEAGLAFF.

This clonotype was seen only a few times. J is TRBJ1-1 and V is TRBV4-1; 7 positions match TRBD1. The CDR3 has 15 residues. Germline CDR1 is MGHRA and CDR2 is YSYEKL. V shed 3 bases, J shed 3 bases, and the junction held 7 bases outside the gene matches. CDR3 in DNA: TGCGCCAGCAGCCAGCCGGGACAGCTTTACACTGAAGCTTTCTTT. This sequence encodes CASSQPGQLYTEAFF.

The V call is TRBV29-1, the J call TRBJ2-1; possible D gene TRBD1, 5 bases. The germline CDR1 and CDR2 sequences are SQVTM and ANQGSEA. The CDR3 contains 17 residues. Trimming pared 3 bases from V and 6 bases from J, leaving 24 bases between. The CDR3 reads CSVDILGGRAWGNEQFF. In DNA, the CDR3 is TGCAGCGTTGATATCTTAGGTGGCAGGGCTTGGGGCAATGAGCAGTTCTTC.

This clonotype was counted ten times or more. CDR3 protein: CASSINQNTEAFF. The DNA of the CDR3 is TGTGCCAGCAGCATAAACCAGAACACTGAAGCTTTCTTT. This chain connects TRBV27 to TRBJ1-1; no firm D call. Germline V gene sequence: CDR1 MNHEY, CDR2 SMNVEV (reference sequence). V was shortened by 6 bases and J by 1 base, with 9 bases between the two germline ends. The CDR3 runs to 13 residues.